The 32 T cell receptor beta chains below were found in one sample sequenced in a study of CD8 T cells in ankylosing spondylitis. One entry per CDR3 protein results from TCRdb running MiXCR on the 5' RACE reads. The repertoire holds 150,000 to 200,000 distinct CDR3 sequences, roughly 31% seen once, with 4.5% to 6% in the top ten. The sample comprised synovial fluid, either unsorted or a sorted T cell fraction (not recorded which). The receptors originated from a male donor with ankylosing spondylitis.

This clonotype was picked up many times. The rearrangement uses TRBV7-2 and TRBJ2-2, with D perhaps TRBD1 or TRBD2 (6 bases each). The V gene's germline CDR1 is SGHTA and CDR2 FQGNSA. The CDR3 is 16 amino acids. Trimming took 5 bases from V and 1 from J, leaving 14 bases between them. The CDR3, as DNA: TGTGCCAGCAGCCCAGCGGGCAGGGGGAACACCGGGGAGCTGTTTTTT. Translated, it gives CASSPAGRGNTGELFF.

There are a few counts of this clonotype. CDR3 protein: CSARDLGLAGGLRHSYEQYF. The CDR3 DNA follows: TGCAGTGCTAGAGATTTGGGACTAGCGGGAGGCCTTCGACACTCCTACGAGCAGTACTTC. The chain links TRBV20-1 to TRBJ2-7; 15 bases are a match to TRBD2. CDR1 is DFQATT, CDR2 SNEGSKA, per germline (reference sequence). V was clipped by 0 bases and J by 0 bases; unmatched bases: 12. The CDR3 has 20 amino acids.

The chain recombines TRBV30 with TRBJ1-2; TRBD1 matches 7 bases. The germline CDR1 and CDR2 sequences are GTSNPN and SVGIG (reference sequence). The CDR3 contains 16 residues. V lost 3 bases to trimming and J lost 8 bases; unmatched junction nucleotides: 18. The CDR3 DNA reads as TGTGCCTGGAGCGGTACCTGGCAGGGACAGAAGCAGGGCTACACCTTC. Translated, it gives CAWSGTWQGQKQGYTF.

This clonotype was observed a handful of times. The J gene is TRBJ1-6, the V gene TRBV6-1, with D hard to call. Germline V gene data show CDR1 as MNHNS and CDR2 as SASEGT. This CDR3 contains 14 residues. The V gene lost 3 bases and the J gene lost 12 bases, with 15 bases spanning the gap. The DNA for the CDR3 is TGTGCCAGCAGTGACCGCCGACTGGCTCAACCCCTCCACTTT. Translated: CASSDRRLAQPLHF.

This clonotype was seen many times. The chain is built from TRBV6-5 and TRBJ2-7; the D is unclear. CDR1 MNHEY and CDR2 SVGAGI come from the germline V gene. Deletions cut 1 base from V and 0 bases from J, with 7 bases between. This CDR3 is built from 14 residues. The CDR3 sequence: CASSYWGASYEQYF. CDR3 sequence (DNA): TGTGCCAGCAGTTACTGGGGTGCCTCCTACGAGCAGTACTTC.

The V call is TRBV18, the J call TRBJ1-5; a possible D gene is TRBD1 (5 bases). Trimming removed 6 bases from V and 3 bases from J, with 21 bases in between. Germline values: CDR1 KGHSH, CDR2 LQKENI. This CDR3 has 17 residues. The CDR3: CASSALGSQGANQPQHF. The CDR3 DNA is TGTGCCAGCTCGGCCCTAGGGTCGCAGGGAGCCAATCAGCCCCAGCATTTT.

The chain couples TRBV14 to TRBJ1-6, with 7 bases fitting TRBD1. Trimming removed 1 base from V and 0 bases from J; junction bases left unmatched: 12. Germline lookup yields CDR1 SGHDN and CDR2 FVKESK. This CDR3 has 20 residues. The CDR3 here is CASSQGATGPTYSYNSPLHF. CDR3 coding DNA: TGTGCCAGCAGCCAAGGAGCGACAGGGCCAACATACTCCTATAATTCACCCCTCCACTTT. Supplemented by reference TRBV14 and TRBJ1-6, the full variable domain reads EAGVTQFPSHSVIEKGQTVTLRCDPISGHDNLYWYRRVMGKEIKFLLHFVKESKQDESGMPNNRFLAERTGGTYSTLKVQPAELEDSGVYFCASSQGATGPTYSYNSPLHFGNGTRLTVT.

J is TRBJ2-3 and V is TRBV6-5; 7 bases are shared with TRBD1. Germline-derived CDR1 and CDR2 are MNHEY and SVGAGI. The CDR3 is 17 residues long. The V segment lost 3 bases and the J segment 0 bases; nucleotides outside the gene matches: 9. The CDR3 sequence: CASSYRGPASSTDTQYF. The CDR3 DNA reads TGTGCCAGCAGTTATAGGGGGCCAGCCTCTAGCACAGATACGCAGTATTTT.

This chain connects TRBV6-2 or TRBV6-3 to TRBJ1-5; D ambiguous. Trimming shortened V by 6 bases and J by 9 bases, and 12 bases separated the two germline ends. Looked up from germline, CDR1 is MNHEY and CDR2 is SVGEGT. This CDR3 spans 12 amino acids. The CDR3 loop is CASSHGSGPQHF. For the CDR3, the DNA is TGTGCCAGCAGCCATGGATCTGGGCCCCAGCATTTT.

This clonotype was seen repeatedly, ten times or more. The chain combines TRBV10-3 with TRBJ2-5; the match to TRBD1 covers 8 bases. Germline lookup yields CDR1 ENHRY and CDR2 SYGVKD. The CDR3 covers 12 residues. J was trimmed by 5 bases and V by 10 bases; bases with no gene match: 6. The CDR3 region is CATQGARETQYF. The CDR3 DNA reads TGTGCCACCCAGGGGGCCCGTGAGACCCAGTACTTC.

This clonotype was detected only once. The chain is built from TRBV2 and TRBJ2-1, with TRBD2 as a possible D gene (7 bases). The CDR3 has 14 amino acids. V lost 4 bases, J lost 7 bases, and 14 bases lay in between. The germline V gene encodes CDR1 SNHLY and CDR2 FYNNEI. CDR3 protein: CASSGRGLANEQFF. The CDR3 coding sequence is TGTGCCAGCAGTGGGCGGGGGCTAGCAAATGAGCAGTTCTTC.

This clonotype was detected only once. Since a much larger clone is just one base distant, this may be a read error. This CDR3 reads CASQRQDISPLHF. In nucleotides, the CDR3 is TGTGCCAGTCAGAGACAGGATATTTCACCCCTCCACTTT. V usage is TRBV2 and J usage is TRBJ1-6; tentative D call: TRBD1 (6 bases). This CDR3 region has 13 residues. Trimming removed 9 bases at V and 9 bases at J, with 15 bases between. In germline, CDR1 is SNHLY, CDR2 FYNNEI.

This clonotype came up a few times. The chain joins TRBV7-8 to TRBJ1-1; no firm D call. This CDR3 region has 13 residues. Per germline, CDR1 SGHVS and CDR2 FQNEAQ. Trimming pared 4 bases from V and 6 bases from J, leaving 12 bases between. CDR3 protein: CASSSPKVPEAFF. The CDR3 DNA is TGTGCCAGCAGCTCCCCGAAGGTACCTGAAGCTTTCTTT.

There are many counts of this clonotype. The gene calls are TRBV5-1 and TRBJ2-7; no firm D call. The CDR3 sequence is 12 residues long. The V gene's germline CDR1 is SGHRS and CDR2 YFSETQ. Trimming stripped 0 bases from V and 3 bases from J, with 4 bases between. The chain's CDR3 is CASSLDNYEQYF. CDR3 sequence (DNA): TGCGCCAGCAGCTTGGATAACTACGAGCAGTACTTC.

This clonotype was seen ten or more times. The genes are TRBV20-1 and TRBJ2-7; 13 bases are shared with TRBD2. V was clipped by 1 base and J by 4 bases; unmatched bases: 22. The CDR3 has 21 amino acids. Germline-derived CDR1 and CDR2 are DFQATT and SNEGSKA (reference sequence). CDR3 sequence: CSARAPPRVLAGGGLAYEQYF. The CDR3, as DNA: TGCAGTGCTAGAGCCCCCCCCCGGGTACTAGCGGGAGGGGGTCTGGCTTACGAGCAGTACTTC.

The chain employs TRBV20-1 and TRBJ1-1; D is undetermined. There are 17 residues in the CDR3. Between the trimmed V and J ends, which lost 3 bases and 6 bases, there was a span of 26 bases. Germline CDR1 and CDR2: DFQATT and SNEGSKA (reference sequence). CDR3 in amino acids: CSASDQLRVALGSEAFF. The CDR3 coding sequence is TGCAGTGCTAGTGATCAACTACGAGTGGCGCTGGGGTCTGAAGCTTTCTTT.

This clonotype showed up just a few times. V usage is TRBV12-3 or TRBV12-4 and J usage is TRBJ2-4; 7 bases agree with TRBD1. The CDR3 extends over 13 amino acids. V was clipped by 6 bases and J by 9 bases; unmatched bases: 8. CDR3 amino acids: CASRTGSTSIQYF. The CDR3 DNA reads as TGTGCCAGCAGGACAGGGTCCACGAGCATTCAGTACTTC.

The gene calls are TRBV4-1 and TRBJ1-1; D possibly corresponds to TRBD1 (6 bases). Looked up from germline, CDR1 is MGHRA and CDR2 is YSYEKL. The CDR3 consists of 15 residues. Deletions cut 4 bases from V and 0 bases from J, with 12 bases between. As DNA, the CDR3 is TGCGCCAGCAGCCCCCCCGACAGGTTGAACACTGAAGCTTTCTTT. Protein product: CASSPPDRLNTEAFF.

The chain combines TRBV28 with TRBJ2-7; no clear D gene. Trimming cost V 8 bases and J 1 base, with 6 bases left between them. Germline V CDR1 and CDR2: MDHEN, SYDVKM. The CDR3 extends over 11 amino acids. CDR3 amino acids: CASGISYEQYF. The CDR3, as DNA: TGTGCCAGCGGGATTTCCTACGAGCAGTACTTC.

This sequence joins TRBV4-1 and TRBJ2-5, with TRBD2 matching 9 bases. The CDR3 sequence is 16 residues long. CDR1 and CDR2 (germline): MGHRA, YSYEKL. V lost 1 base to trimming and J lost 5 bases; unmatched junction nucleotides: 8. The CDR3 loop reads CASSQGWGTSYETQYF. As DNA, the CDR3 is TGCGCCAGCAGCCAAGGGTGGGGGACTAGCTACGAGACCCAGTACTTC.

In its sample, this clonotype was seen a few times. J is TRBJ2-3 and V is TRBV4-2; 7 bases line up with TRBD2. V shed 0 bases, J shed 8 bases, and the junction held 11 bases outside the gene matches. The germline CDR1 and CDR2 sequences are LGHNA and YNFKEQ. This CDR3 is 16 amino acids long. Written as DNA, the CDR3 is TGTGCCAGCAGCCAAGAAACAGGACTAGTTGCGCGTACGCAGTATTTT. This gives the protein CASSQETGLVARTQYF.

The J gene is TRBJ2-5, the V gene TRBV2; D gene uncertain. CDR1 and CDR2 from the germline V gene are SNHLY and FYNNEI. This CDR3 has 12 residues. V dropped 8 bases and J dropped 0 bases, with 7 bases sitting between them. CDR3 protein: CASDTDQETQYF. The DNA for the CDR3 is TGTGCCAGCGATACAGACCAAGAGACCCAGTACTTC.

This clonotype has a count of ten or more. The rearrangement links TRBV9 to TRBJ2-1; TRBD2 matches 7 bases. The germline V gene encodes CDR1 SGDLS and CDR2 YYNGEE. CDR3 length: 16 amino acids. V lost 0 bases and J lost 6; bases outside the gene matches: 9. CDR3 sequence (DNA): TGTGCCAGCAGCGTAGGTCTAGCGGTGGCCTTCAATGAGCAGTTCTTC. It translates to CASSVGLAVAFNEQFF.

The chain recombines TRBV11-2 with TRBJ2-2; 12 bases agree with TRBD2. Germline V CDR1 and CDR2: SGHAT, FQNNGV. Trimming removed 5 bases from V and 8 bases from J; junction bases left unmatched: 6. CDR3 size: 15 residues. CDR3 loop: CASSPGLAGGGELFF. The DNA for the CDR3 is TGTGCCAGCAGCCCGGGACTAGCGGGCGGGGGGGAGCTGTTTTTT.

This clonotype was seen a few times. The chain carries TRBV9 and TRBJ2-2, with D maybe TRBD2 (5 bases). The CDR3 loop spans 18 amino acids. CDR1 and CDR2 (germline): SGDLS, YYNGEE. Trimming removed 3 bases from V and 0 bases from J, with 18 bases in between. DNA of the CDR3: TGTGCCAGCAGCGCAGAGTCTATCGGACTGTCGAACACCGGGGAGCTGTTTTTT. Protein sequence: CASSAESIGLSNTGELFF.

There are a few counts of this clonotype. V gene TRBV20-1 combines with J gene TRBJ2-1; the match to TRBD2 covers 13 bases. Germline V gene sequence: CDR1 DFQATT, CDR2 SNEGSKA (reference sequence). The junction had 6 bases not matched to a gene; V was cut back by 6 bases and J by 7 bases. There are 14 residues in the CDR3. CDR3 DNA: TGCAGTGCCGAAGGGACTAGCGGGATGAATGAGCAGTTCTTC. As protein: CSAEGTSGMNEQFF.

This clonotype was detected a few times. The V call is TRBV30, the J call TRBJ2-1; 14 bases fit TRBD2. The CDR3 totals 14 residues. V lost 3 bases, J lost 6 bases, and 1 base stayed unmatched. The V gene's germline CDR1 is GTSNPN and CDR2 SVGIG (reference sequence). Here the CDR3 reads CAWRGLAGVNEQFF. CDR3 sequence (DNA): TGTGCCTGGAGGGGACTAGCGGGAGTCAATGAGCAGTTCTTC.

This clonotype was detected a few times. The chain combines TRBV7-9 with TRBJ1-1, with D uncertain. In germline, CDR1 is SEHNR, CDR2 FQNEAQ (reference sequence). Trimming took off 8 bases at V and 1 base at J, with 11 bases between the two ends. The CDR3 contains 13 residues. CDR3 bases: TGTGCCAGCCGGCTGGACGGGAACACTGAAGCTTTCTTT. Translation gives CASRLDGNTEAFF.

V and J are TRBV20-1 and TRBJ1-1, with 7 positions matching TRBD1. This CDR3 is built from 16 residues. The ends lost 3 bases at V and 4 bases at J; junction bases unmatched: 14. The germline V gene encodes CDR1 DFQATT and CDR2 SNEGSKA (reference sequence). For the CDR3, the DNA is TGCAGTGCTAGGGTCCAGGGGGGGGGGCTAGGCACTGAAGCTTTCTTT. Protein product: CSARVQGGGLGTEAFF.

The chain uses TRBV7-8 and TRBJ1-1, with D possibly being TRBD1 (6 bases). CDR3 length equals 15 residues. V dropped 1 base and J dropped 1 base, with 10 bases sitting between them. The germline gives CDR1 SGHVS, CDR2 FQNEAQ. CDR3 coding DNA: TGTGCCAGCAGCTTAGAGGGGGGCTGGAACACTGAAGCTTTCTTT. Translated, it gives CASSLEGGWNTEAFF.

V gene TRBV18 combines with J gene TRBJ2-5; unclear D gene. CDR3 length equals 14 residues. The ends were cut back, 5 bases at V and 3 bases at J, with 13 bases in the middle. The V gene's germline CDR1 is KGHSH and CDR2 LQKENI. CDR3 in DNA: TGTGCCAGCTCAGGCGGACGGGTAAAAGAGACCCAGTACTTC. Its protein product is CASSGGRVKETQYF.

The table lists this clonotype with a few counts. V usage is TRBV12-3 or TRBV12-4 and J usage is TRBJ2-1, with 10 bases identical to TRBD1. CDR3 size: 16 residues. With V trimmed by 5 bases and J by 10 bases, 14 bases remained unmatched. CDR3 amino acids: CASSGDRGVHVREQFF. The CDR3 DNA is TGTGCCAGCAGTGGGGACAGGGGTGTTCATGTTCGGGAGCAGTTCTTC.